The 22 T cell receptor beta chains below come from one sample, sequenced in a study of CD8+CD57+ T cells in acquired aplastic anemia. Before being chosen for sequencing, patients had shown CD8+CD57+ cell expansion by flow cytometry. Genomic DNA acted as the template from which TCR beta VDJ combination and CDR3 sequence profiling were carried out. TCRdb reprocessed the reads with MiXCR, giving one entry per CDR3 protein. The table lists 150,000 to 200,000 distinct CDR3 sequences, around 48% of them singletons, with about 1.7% in the top ten. Input material: sorted CD4+, CD8+, or CD8+CD57+ T cells (not recorded which) from PBMCs. Receptors originate from a human donor with aplastic anemia.

The rearrangement joins TRBV10-3 to TRBJ1-6, with 9 positions matching TRBD1. The germline gives CDR1 ENHRY, CDR2 SYGVKD. This CDR3 contains 13 residues. Trimming removed 10 bases from V and 8 bases from J; junction bases left unmatched: 6. The CDR3 coding sequence is TGTGCCAGCAAACGGGACAGGGATTCACCCCTCCACTTT. This sequence encodes CASKRDRDSPLHF.

This clonotype has more than one count but fewer than ten. The chain couples TRBV19 to TRBJ2-1; 8 bases align to TRBD2. The length of the CDR3 is 16 residues. Germline trimming cut 6 bases from V and 4 bases from J; bases unmatched to any gene: 11. Germline values: CDR1 LNHDA, CDR2 SQIVND (reference sequence). CDR3 amino acids: CASSLLSGGGYNEQFF. The CDR3, as DNA: TGTGCCAGTAGCCTACTCTCCGGGGGGGGGTACAATGAGCAGTTCTTC.

Many counts were recorded for this clonotype. The chain uses TRBV20-1 and TRBJ2-2; TRBD1 matches 7 bases. J gave up 4 bases and V 3 bases, and 2 bases lay outside the gene matches. This CDR3 region has 13 residues. CDR1 is DFQATT, CDR2 SNEGSKA, per germline (reference sequence). This CDR3 is CSASNRGTGELFF. In nucleotides, the CDR3 is TGCAGTGCTAGTAACAGGGGCACCGGGGAGCTGTTTTTT.

This clonotype was seen just once. This could be a read error, since a much larger clone is one nucleotide away. The gene calls are TRBV2 and TRBJ1-2; 10 bases map to TRBD1. The germline V gene has CDR1 SNHLY and CDR2 FYNNEI. The J segment lost 7 bases and the V segment lost 5 bases, leaving 4 bases of the junction unmatched. The CDR3 covers 13 residues. CDR3 in DNA: TGTGCCAGCAGTTTCGGGACAGGGGCTGGCTACACCTTC. Its protein product is CASSFGTGAGYTF.

A note on this clonotype: The junction shows a germline mismatch at one end, possibly a read error. The J gene is TRBJ1-2, the V gene TRBV15; TRBD1 matches at 7 bases. The germline CDR1 and CDR2 sequences are LNHNV and YYDKDF (reference sequence). The CDR3 totals 14 residues. CDR3 loop: CATSSEQGWRGYAF. The CDR3 DNA follows: TGTGCTACCAGCAGTGAACAGGGGTGGCGGGGCTACGCCTTC.

The J gene is TRBJ2-7, the V gene TRBV18; 8 bases line up with TRBD2. Germline assignment: CDR1 KGHSH and CDR2 LQKENI. The J segment lost 1 base and the V segment lost 6 bases, leaving 5 bases of the junction unmatched. The CDR3 runs to 14 residues. CDR3 residues: CASSGSGASYEQYF. CDR3 bases: TGTGCCAGCTCTGGTAGCGGGGCGTCCTACGAGCAGTACTTC. Drawing the rest from reference TRBV18 and TRBJ2-7, the complete variable domain is NAGVMQNPRHLVRRRGQEARLRCSPMKGHSHVYWYRQLPEEGLKFMVYLQKENIIDESGMPKERFSAEFPKEGPSILRIQQVVRGDSAAYFCASSGSGASYEQYFGPGTRLTVT.

Turning to this clonotype: A much bigger clone sits one base away, suggesting this may be a read error. The chain combines TRBV4-1 with TRBJ2-3; TRBD2 might be the D (6 bases). The CDR3 is 14 amino acids. Between the trimmed V and J ends, which lost 4 bases and 2 bases, there was a span of 10 bases. CDR1 MGHRA and CDR2 YSYEKL come from the germline V gene. Written as DNA, the CDR3 is TGCGCCAGCAGCCCCTCTAGCGTCACAGATACGCAGTATTTT. Translating it yields CASSPSSVTDTQYF.

This clonotype was recorded a few times. The rearrangement links TRBV15 to TRBJ2-7; 7 bases match TRBD2. With V trimmed by 0 bases and J by 1 base, 9 bases remained unmatched. The CDR3 spans 17 residues. Germline V gene data show CDR1 as LNHNV and CDR2 as YYDKDF (reference sequence). The CDR3 DNA follows: TGTGCCACCAGCAGAGATTCCTTTAGCGGGTTTTCCTACGAGCAGTACTTC. Protein: CATSRDSFSGFSYEQYF.

Written as DNA, the CDR3 is TGTGCCAGCAGTTATGGCAGGGGTTACGAAGCTTTCTTT. It codes for CASSYGRGYEAFF. The genes are TRBV6-5 and TRBJ1-1; TRBD1 might be the D (6 bases). The CDR3 runs to 13 residues. V lost 3 bases and J lost 8, with 13 bases in between. Looked up from germline, CDR1 is MNHEY and CDR2 is SVGAGI.

This chain's CDR3 is CASSLVNRNGYGYTF. The CDR3 region has the DNA TGTGCCAGCAGCTTAGTCAACAGAAACGGCTATGGCTACACCTTC. V and J are TRBV11-2 and TRBJ1-2, with D hard to call. Trimming removed 1 base at V and 4 bases at J, with 13 bases between. The CDR3 contains 15 residues. CDR1 and CDR2 (germline): SGHAT, FQNNGV.

The V call is TRBV7-2, the J call TRBJ1-6; TRBD1 matches at 7 bases. Looked up from germline, CDR1 is SGHTA and CDR2 is FQGNSA. Unmatched junction bases numbered 2, after V lost 0 bases and J lost 6 bases. CDR3 size: 15 residues. In nucleotides, the CDR3 is TGTGCCAGCAGCTTAGCGGGACAGACTAATTCACCCCTCCACTTT. Translating it yields CASSLAGQTNSPLHF. Complete variable domain (other parts from reference TRBV7-2 and TRBJ1-6): GAGVSQSPSNKVTEKGKDVELRCDPISGHTALYWYRQSLGQGLEFLIYFQGNSAPDKSGLPSDRFSAERTGGSVSTLTIQRTQQEDSAVYLCASSLAGQTNSPLHFGNGTRLTVT.

The CDR3, as DNA: TGTGCCAGCAGCGCCAATATTTACTCTTACGAGCAGTACTTC. It is translated as CASSANIYSYEQYF. This sequence joins TRBV2 and TRBJ2-7; no firm D call. Trimming took 6 bases from V and 4 from J, leaving 16 bases between them. CDR3 length: 14 amino acids. Germline V gene lookup returns CDR1 SNHLY and CDR2 FYNNEI.

This chain joins TRBV29-1 and TRBJ1-2, with D possibly TRBD1 on 5 matching bases. The V and J ends lost 3 bases and 8 bases respectively, with 28 bases between them. This CDR3 spans 17 amino acids. Per the germline V gene, CDR1 is SQVTM and CDR2 is ANQGSEA. The CDR3 protein is CSVDHPSRRDSHVGYTF. The CDR3 nucleotides read TGCAGCGTTGACCACCCTAGCCGCAGGGATTCCCATGTGGGCTACACCTTC.

This clonotype has a count of ten or more. The CDR3 DNA follows: TGTGCCAGAGGACAGGGCCAAGAGACCCAGTACTTC. This translates into CARGQGQETQYF. This sequence joins TRBV2 and TRBJ2-5, with 8 bases identical to TRBD1. In germline, CDR1 is SNHLY, CDR2 FYNNEI. CDR3 length: 12 amino acids. V lost 9 bases and J lost 1; bases outside the gene matches: 1.

V usage is TRBV10-1 and J usage is TRBJ1-2; 9 bases align to TRBD1. This CDR3 has 16 amino acids. Germline assignment: CDR1 WNHNN and CDR2 SYGVQD (reference sequence). Trimming cost V 0 bases and J 4 bases; bases outside gene matches: 6. In DNA, the CDR3 is TGCGCCAGCAGTGAGTCGACGGGACAGGGTGGCTATGGCTACACCTTC. It translates to CASSESTGQGGYGYTF.

The chain recombines TRBV7-9 with TRBJ2-5; no firm D call. This CDR3 has 14 amino acids. V gave up 4 bases and J gave up 3 bases, with 12 bases separating them. Germline CDR1 reads SEHNR; CDR2 reads FQNEAQ (reference sequence). The CDR3 DNA reads as TGTGCCAGCAGCTCCCGTGCCGGAGAAGAGACCCAGTACTTC. Amino acid sequence: CASSSRAGEETQYF.

The rearrangement uses TRBV15 and TRBJ2-5; TRBD2 agrees at 11 bases. The V gene end was trimmed by 3 bases and the J gene end by 2 bases; junction bases not matched to a gene: 5. The germline CDR1 and CDR2 sequences are LNHNV and YYDKDF (reference sequence). The CDR3 spans 16 residues. As DNA, the CDR3 is TGTGCCACCAGCAGTCCGCTAGCGGGGGGTCAAGAGACCCAGTACTTC. It translates to CATSSPLAGGQETQYF.

This clonotype was detected ten times or more. This chain uses TRBV20-1 with TRBJ2-7; 11 positions match TRBD1. Germline CDR1 is DFQATT and CDR2 is SNEGSKA (reference sequence). Trimming removed 5 bases from V and 1 base from J; junction bases left unmatched: 7. The CDR3 is 15 residues long. The CDR3 sequence: CSAETGTGGSYEQYF. CDR3 DNA sequence: TGCAGTGCTGAGACGGGGACAGGGGGGTCCTACGAGCAGTACTTC.

This clonotype was seen ten or more times. V gene TRBV28 combines with J gene TRBJ2-7; tentative D call: TRBD1 (6 bases). CDR3 length equals 12 residues. The V end lost 4 bases, the J end lost 4 bases, and 8 bases lay between the germline ends. CDR1 MDHEN and CDR2 SYDVKM come from the germline V gene. The CDR3 nucleotides are TGTGCCAGCAGTTCCAGGGGATACGAGCAGTACTTC. Translating it yields CASSSRGYEQYF.

This clonotype has ten or more counts. The CDR3 DNA is TGTGCCAGTTCGACTGGCTCCTACGAGCAGTACTTC. Its protein is CASSTGSYEQYF. This chain connects TRBV19 to TRBJ2-7; D is unclear. V gave up 8 bases and J gave up 0 bases, with 8 bases separating them. The CDR3 is 12 amino acids. The germline V gene has CDR1 LNHDA and CDR2 SQIVND (reference sequence).

J is TRBJ2-1 and V is TRBV6-4; 14 bases are shared with TRBD2. Germline CDR1 MRHNA, CDR2 SNTAGT. Trimming removed 4 bases from V and 7 bases from J; junction bases left unmatched: 0. The CDR3 length is 14 residues. This CDR3 is CASSGTSGGNEQFF. CDR3 coding DNA: TGTGCCAGCAGTGGGACTAGCGGGGGGAATGAGCAGTTCTTC.

The table lists this clonotype with many counts. Germline is not matched at one junction end, which may reflect a read error. The chain joins TRBV6-5 to TRBJ1-1; no firm D call. This CDR3 is built from 14 residues. Germline V lookup: CDR1 MNHEY, CDR2 SVGAGI. CDR3 DNA: TGTGCCAGCAGTTTAGGGCAACCGAACGCTGAAGCTTTCTTT. Its translation is CASSLGQPNAEAFF.